This T cell receptor (beta chain) came from a study of cytomegalovirus exposure and HLA in healthy donors. The CDR3 runs 16 residues. The V gene's germline CDR1 is SNHLY and CDR2 FYNNEI. Trimming at V came to 5 bases and at J to 1 base, leaving 7 bases not matched to a gene. Findings and caveats of the study: Some TCR beta chains (about 180 of them) were listed as cytomegalovirus-associated.

Amplification used 60 Vbeta primers and 13 Jbeta primers. Here immunoSEQ multiplex PCR was the method, and the copy in TCRdb shows in-frame clones only, minus some. The profile shows 60,000 or so clones, 71% of them singletons. In the case of this clone: Antigen specificity is unknown.

What was sequenced was PBMCs. The receptor comes from a man aged 45-60 years in good health and CMV-seropositive. The chain uses TRBV2 and TRBJ1-1; 10 bases align to TRBD1. In DNA form, the CDR3 reads TGTGCCAGCAGTAGCCCGGGACAGGGGACGAACACTGAAGCTTTCTTT. Its translation is CASSSPGQGTNTEAFF.